Described below is a single T cell receptor beta chain sequence and its context. Its antigen is undetermined. The sample comes from a study of cytomegalovirus exposure and HLA in healthy donors. Study-wide background: An early data release held some 85 million unique TCRs from HLA-typed donors. Across 300 to 400 genotyped donors, 65% to 90% landed in the Caucasian-associated ancestry cluster.

Study-wide results and caveats: It has been reported that TCR beta sequences accurately predicted the HLA-A and HLA-B alleles of most subjects. A few CMV-associated chains were confirmed in vitro to be specific for CMV antigens.

PCR used 60 Vbeta primers and 13 Jbeta primers. The protocol was immunoSEQ multiplex PCR, while the TCRdb copy is restricted to in-frame clones and leaves out a portion. This sample lists 65,000 to 95,000 clones; its ten largest clones have about 5%. The TCR sequence derives from a man aged 30 to 39 in good health and CMV-seronegative. Material: PBMCs.

CDR3 nucleotides: TGCGCCAGCAGCTTAGGACTAGCGGTTGTAAACGAGCAGTACTTC. Translating it yields CASSLGLAVVNEQYF. The chain has TRBV5-1 and TRBJ2-7; 10 positions agree with TRBD2. The CDR3 is 15 amino acids. V was pared by 2 bases and J by 5 bases, with 7 bases of the junction left unmatched. Germline lookup yields CDR1 SGHRS and CDR2 YFSETQ.